The TCR beta chain under discussion was sequenced for a study of shared clonotypes between healthy human individuals. Per germline, CDR1 SNHLY and CDR2 FYNNEI. The V end was cut by 5 bases, the J end by 7 bases, with 18 bases between. The CDR3 consists of 14 residues. Sequenced by immunoSEQ multiplex PCR; TCRdb stores in-frame clones only, minus some. This sample carries more than 500,000 clones, roughly 95% of them seen once, and the ten largest clones take 0.064%. The sequencing input was naive CD4+ T cells sorted from blood. The sample's subset: CD45RA+ positively selected. The origin of this receptor is a young woman in good health. The rearrangement joins TRBV2 to TRBJ2-7, with no clear D. The CDR3 DNA reads as TGTGCCAGCAGTCTTAATATCCTAGTAATGGAGCAGTACTTC. Protein: CASSLNILVMEQYF.